The source of this T cell receptor beta chain is a study of T-cell reconstitution after alpha-beta-depleted transplantation in children. The CDR3 totals 14 residues. Trimming stripped 4 bases from V and 5 bases from J, with 14 bases between. Germline V gives CDR1 SGHRS, CDR2 YFSETQ. Preparation of the TCRbeta library was carried out with unique molecular identifiers. TCRdb redid the calling of the PCR reads with MiXCR, one entry per CDR3 protein. The table records about 200,000 distinct CDR3 sequences, roughly 15% of them present only once. This clonotype was detected ten times or more. Sequences were derived from PBMCs from the stem cell graft donor, sampled from the stem cell graft. The chain uses TRBV5-1 and TRBJ2-3; D is perhaps TRBD1 or TRBD2 (5 bases each). This clonotype was sampled from a human donor who donated a stem cell graft to a child with acute lymphoblastic leukemia. The CDR3 region is CASSGQRRVDTQYF. The CDR3 DNA reads TGCGCCAGCAGCGGACAACGGCGGGTAGATACGCAGTATTTT.